The 27 T cell receptor beta chains below were found in one sample sequenced in a study of Ad26.COV2.S vaccination and SARS-CoV-2 variants. The repertoire was sequenced with immunoSEQ multiplex PCR; TCRdb's copy has only in-frame clones and lacks some. This sample carries 440,000 or so clones, 90% of them seen once, and the ten largest clones take about 4.1%. Treatment noted: roughly 18 received Ad26.COV2.S at low or high dose, single or two shots; roughly five received placebo; per-sample allocation not given. Sampling was done on day 63 after the first vaccine or placebo injection. Material: peripheral blood, obtained in a trial of Ad26.COV2.S vaccine versus placebo. These receptors were obtained from a person aged 18-65 years who received the Ad26.COV2.S COVID-19 vaccine or a placebo.

The J gene is TRBJ1-3, the V gene TRBV18, with unresolved D. The CDR3 runs to 14 residues. V was trimmed by 3 bases and J by 4 bases, leaving 10 bases between them. Germline V gene lookup returns CDR1 KGHSH and CDR2 LQKENI. The CDR3 sequence is CASSPYKDGNTIYF. Written as DNA, the CDR3 is TGTGCCAGCTCACCGTATAAGGACGGAAACACCATATATTTT.

CDR3 bases: TGTGCCAGCAGTATATACAGGGGGCAGGAAAAACTGTTTTTT. Protein sequence: CASSIYRGQEKLFF. This rearrangement joins TRBV28 to TRBJ1-4, with 9 bases matching TRBD1. Germline V gene lookup returns CDR1 MDHEN and CDR2 SYDVKM. V lost 5 bases and J lost 8; bases outside the gene matches: 6. This CDR3 is built from 14 residues.

The chain combines TRBV29-1 with TRBJ2-2, with a weak D call TRBD1 (6 bases). There are 13 residues in the CDR3. Trimming removed 4 bases at V and 6 bases at J, with 12 bases between. Germline V gene data show CDR1 as SQVTM and CDR2 as ANQGSEA. CDR3 sequence reads: CSVVTGRPGELFF. The CDR3 region has the DNA TGCAGCGTTGTGACAGGCAGACCCGGGGAGCTGTTTTTT.

This rearrangement joins TRBV10-3 to TRBJ2-1; 9 bases agree with TRBD1. Unmatched junction bases numbered 7, after V lost 2 bases and J lost 8 bases. Germline V lookup: CDR1 ENHRY, CDR2 SYGVKD. CDR3 length: 15 amino acids. DNA of the CDR3: TGTGCCATCAGTGAGCCGGGACAGGGACGCGATGAGCAGTTCTTC. Protein sequence: CAISEPGQGRDEQFF.

The chain combines TRBV5-4 with TRBJ2-7; TRBD2 is a possible D gene (5 bases). The germline V and J ends were trimmed by 4 bases and 3 bases, with 17 bases remaining between them. Germline CDR1 and CDR2: SGHNT and YYREEE (reference sequence). This CDR3 region has 15 residues. CDR3 in amino acids: CASSPGEGNYYEQYF. The CDR3 nucleotides read TGTGCCAGCAGCCCCGGTGAGGGAAACTACTACGAGCAGTACTTC.

This chain uses TRBV5-8 with TRBJ1-2; no definite D call. The V end was cut by 5 bases, the J end by 1 base, with 12 bases between. Germline values: CDR1 SGHTS, CDR2 YDEGEE. The CDR3 contains 14 residues. The CDR3 DNA sequence: TGTGCCAGCAGACTCCAGGTTTATAACTATGGCTACACCTTC. This sequence encodes CASRLQVYNYGYTF.

The gene calls are TRBV7-8 and TRBJ1-5, with 7 bases fitting TRBD1. CDR3 length: 14 amino acids. Germline CDR1 is SGHVS and CDR2 is FQNEAQ. J was trimmed by 6 bases and V by 4 bases; bases with no gene match: 6. The CDR3: CASSSSGGGQPQHF. The CDR3 DNA sequence: TGTGCCAGCAGCTCCTCAGGGGGAGGTCAGCCCCAGCATTTT.

The chain couples TRBV4-1 to TRBJ1-6; tentatively, D is TRBD1 (5 bases). The CDR3 is 15 residues long. The V gene's germline CDR1 is MGHRA and CDR2 YSYEKL. V dropped 0 bases and J dropped 7 bases, with 10 bases sitting between them. The DNA for the CDR3 is TGCGCCAGCAGCCAAGACGGCCAGGGAAATTCACCCCTCCACTTT. It encodes CASSQDGQGNSPLHF.

This clone was seen only once. This chain connects TRBV5-1 to TRBJ2-3; 7 nucleotides match TRBD1. Germline CDR1 reads SGHRS; CDR2 reads YFSETQ. The CDR3 covers 16 residues. J gave up 2 bases and V 4 bases, and 10 bases lay outside the gene matches. CDR3 protein: CASSQSRDSFTDTQYF. The CDR3 DNA follows: TGCGCCAGCAGCCAAAGCAGGGACAGTTTCACAGATACGCAGTATTTT.

V and J are TRBV18 and TRBJ1-2; TRBD1 matches 7 bases. The CDR3 length is 15 residues. From germline, CDR1 is KGHSH and CDR2 LQKENI. The V and J ends lost 1 base and 3 bases, in that order; junction bases with no gene match: 5. The CDR3 DNA reads TGTGCCAGCTCACCACGACAGGGACCGGACTATGGCTACACCTTC. It is translated as CASSPRQGPDYGYTF.

The chain is built from TRBV5-6 and TRBJ2-6; TRBD1 aligns across 12 bases. V was pared by 0 bases and J by 0 bases, with 4 bases of the junction left unmatched. This CDR3 has 19 amino acids. Germline V gene lookup returns CDR1 SGHDT and CDR2 YYEEEE. CDR3 coding DNA: TGTGCCAGCAGCTTGGAGGGACAGGGGGCCCTCTCTGGGGCCAACGTCCTGACTTTC. Its translation is CASSLEGQGALSGANVLTF.

This chain joins TRBV7-9 and TRBJ1-4; D is undetermined. The CDR3 extends over 15 amino acids. V lost 6 bases and J 0 bases, leaving 11 bases between the germline ends. Germline V gene sequence: CDR1 SEHNR, CDR2 FQNEAQ (reference sequence). CDR3 loop: CASSFTGTTNEKLFF. In DNA, the CDR3 is TGTGCCAGCAGTTTTACCGGGACAACTAATGAAAAACTGTTTTTT.

CDR3 nucleotides: TGTGCCAGCAGCTCGACCGCCGGGAAAAAGACTTTCTTT. Residues: CASSSTAGKKTFF. This chain links TRBV3-1 (or the pseudogene TRBV3-2) with TRBJ1-1; D ambiguous. Trimming left V 5 bases short and J 12 bases short, with 19 bases between. Germline V gene lookup returns CDR1 LGHDT and CDR2 YNNKEL (reference sequence). The CDR3 sequence is 13 residues long.

This chain connects TRBV28 to TRBJ2-2; D is uncertain. Germline V gene lookup returns CDR1 MDHEN and CDR2 SYDVKM. The CDR3 is 14 residues long. Trimming stripped 2 bases from V and 4 bases from J, with 8 bases between. Here the CDR3 reads CASSLRDFTGELFF. The CDR3 DNA reads as TGTGCCAGCAGTTTACGCGACTTCACCGGGGAGCTGTTTTTT.

The chain combines TRBV29-1 with TRBJ1-2, with 8 bases matching TRBD1. In germline, CDR1 is SQVTM, CDR2 ANQGSEA. This CDR3 spans 11 amino acids. The J segment lost 5 bases and the V segment lost 5 bases, leaving 1 base of the junction unmatched. The DNA for the CDR3 is TGCAGCGTTCAGGGGGCGTATGGCTACACCTTC. Protein: CSVQGAYGYTF.

A single count supports this clone. CDR3 protein: CAWSLSYEQYF. DNA of the CDR3: TGTGCCTGGAGCCTGTCCTACGAGCAGTACTTC. The rearrangement joins TRBV30 to TRBJ2-7; D is undetermined. Germline values: CDR1 GTSNPN, CDR2 SVGIG (reference sequence). CDR3 length: 11 residues. The ends were cut back, 3 bases at V and 1 base at J, with 4 bases in the middle.

This chain uses TRBV5-1 with TRBJ1-4, with D tentatively TRBD1 (6 bases). V lost 0 bases to trimming and J lost 6 bases, with 12 bases between them. Germline CDR1 and CDR2: SGHRS and YFSETQ. The CDR3 totals 15 residues. CDR3 sequence: CASSLEGGSDEKLFF. The DNA of the CDR3 is TGCGCCAGCAGCTTGGAGGGGGGGAGCGATGAAAAACTGTTTTTT.

The CDR3 nucleotides are TGTGCCAGCAGTTACGGGAGGGCTAGCACAGATACGCAGTATTTT. Protein: CASSYGRASTDTQYF. The chain couples TRBV6-2 or TRBV6-3 to TRBJ2-3; 7 bases line up with TRBD2. V dropped 2 bases and J dropped 0; count of bases not matched to a gene: 2. Germline values: CDR1 MNHEY, CDR2 SVGEGT. CDR3 length: 15 amino acids.

On this clone itself: The sample carries other DNA sequences with the same CDR3. The chain carries TRBV19 and TRBJ2-7; 8 bases agree with TRBD1. The germline CDR1 and CDR2 sequences are LNHDA and SQIVND (reference sequence). Trimming took 5 bases from V and 2 from J; bases not matched to a gene: 5. The CDR3 covers 14 residues. CDR3 residues: CASSAGTGPYEQYF. The DNA for the CDR3 is TGTGCCAGTAGTGCCGGGACAGGTCCCTACGAGCAGTACTTC. The full variable domain, completed using reference TRBV19 and TRBJ2-7, is DGGITQSPKYLFRKEGQNVTLSCEQNLNHDAMYWYRQDPGQGLRLIYYSQIVNDFQKGDIAEGYSVSREKKESFPLTVTSAQKNPTAFYLCASSAGTGPYEQYFGPGTRLTVT.

This sequence joins TRBV13 and TRBJ2-5; D is unclear. The CDR3 is made up of 13 amino acids. Germline V gene sequence: CDR1 PRHDT, CDR2 FYEKMQ (reference sequence). Deletions cut 2 bases from V and 1 base from J, with 5 bases between. Written as DNA, the CDR3 is TGTGCCAGCAGCTTAAGACCCCAAGAGACCCAGTACTTC. Amino acid sequence: CASSLRPQETQYF.

The chain joins TRBV28 to TRBJ1-2, with 7 bases matching TRBD1. CDR3 size: 15 residues. CDR1 is MDHEN, CDR2 SYDVKM, per germline. V was pared by 6 bases and J by 3 bases, with 10 bases of the junction left unmatched. The CDR3: CASRPTGEGYYGYTF. The CDR3 DNA is TGTGCCAGCAGACCCACAGGGGAGGGATACTATGGCTACACCTTC.

The chain joins TRBV6-5 to TRBJ2-3; tentatively, D is TRBD2 (6 bases). Germline CDR1 MNHEY, CDR2 SVGAGI. Trimming shortened V by 7 bases and J by 4 bases, and 18 bases separated the two germline ends. The CDR3 sequence is 15 residues long. CDR3 loop: CASTTPGGRADTQYF. CDR3 nucleotide sequence: TGTGCCAGCACTACCCCCGGAGGGAGAGCAGATACGCAGTATTTT.

The CDR3 nucleotides are TGTGCCAGCAGCCCGCAACAGGAGGATACGCAGTATTTT. Its protein is CASSPQQEDTQYF. The V call is TRBV5-4, the J call TRBJ2-3, with a tentative D call TRBD1 (5 bases). Per germline, CDR1 SGHNT and CDR2 YYREEE (reference sequence). This CDR3 is built from 13 residues. Trimming left V 4 bases short and J 6 bases short, with 12 bases between.

This chain joins TRBV5-1 and TRBJ2-1, with D unclear. CDR1 and CDR2 from the germline V gene are SGHRS and YFSETQ. V was shortened by 4 bases and J by 6 bases, with 14 bases between the two germline ends. CDR3 length: 14 residues. CDR3 in DNA: TGCGCCAGCAGCCCCGGGTCTCCGTTCAATGAGCAGTTCTTC. Translation: CASSPGSPFNEQFF.

This clone was seen a single time. This sequence joins TRBV9 and TRBJ2-5; 7 bases map to TRBD1. The V gene's germline CDR1 is SGDLS and CDR2 YYNGEE. The CDR3 is made up of 14 amino acids. The junction had 3 bases not matched to a gene; V was cut back by 3 bases and J by 1 base. CDR3 DNA sequence: TGTGCCAGCAGCGAACAGGGGATCCAAGAGACCCAGTACTTC. Its translation is CASSEQGIQETQYF.

The V gene is TRBV14, the J gene TRBJ1-4; D perhaps matches TRBD1 (5 bases). CDR3 length: 15 residues. V gave up 2 bases and J gave up 6 bases, with 13 bases separating them. Germline loops: CDR1 SGHDN, CDR2 FVKESK. The DNA for the CDR3 is TGTGCCAGCAGCCAACTTCAGGGATATGATGAAAAACTGTTTTTT. This gives the protein CASSQLQGYDEKLFF.

CDR3 loop: CASSLGTGVSNQPQHF. CDR3 sequence (DNA): TGTGCCAGCAGTTTAGGGACAGGGGTTAGCAATCAGCCCCAGCATTTT. The rearrangement links TRBV28 to TRBJ1-5; TRBD1 aligns across 10 bases. The germline V gene has CDR1 MDHEN and CDR2 SYDVKM. Losses at the gene ends were 2 bases for V and 0 bases for J; bases not matched to a gene: 1. This CDR3 region has 16 residues.